The 8 T cell receptor beta chains presented below share a single source sample, sequenced in a study of T cell responses to AZD1222 COVID-19 vaccine. Here immunoSEQ multiplex PCR was the method, and the copy in TCRdb shows in-frame clones only, minus some. The table records about 130,000 clones, around 92% of them present only once. This specimen consisted of peripheral blood, obtained 28 days after the second AZD1222 dose. The receptors shown here come from an adult who received the AZD1222 COVID-19 vaccine.

This CDR3 is CASRLAKAGGDQPQHF. The CDR3 nucleotides read TGTGCAAGTCGCTTAGCGAAGGCAGGGGGCGATCAGCCCCAGCATTTT. The V gene is TRBV12-2, the J gene TRBJ1-5; the DNA was not used to check the table's D call, TRBD1. TRBV12-2 represents a pseudogene. The CDR3 has 16 amino acids.

The chain is built from TRBV6-2 or TRBV6-3 and TRBJ2-7, with D unresolved. Germline assignment: CDR1 MNHEY and CDR2 SVGEGT. The CDR3 extends over 13 amino acids. Trimming pared 2 bases from V and 3 bases from J, leaving 8 bases between. The DNA of the CDR3 is TGTGCCAGCAGTTACCACTCGTACTACGAGCAGTACTTC. It yields the protein CASSYHSYYEQYF.

The chain is built from TRBV5-1 and TRBJ2-3; D might be TRBD2 (6 bases). V lost 5 bases to trimming and J lost 2 bases, with 12 bases between them. Germline V CDR1 and CDR2: SGHRS, YFSETQ. The CDR3 totals 14 residues. DNA of the CDR3: TGCGCCAGCAGTCCGGGGGAACCCACAGATACGCAGTATTTT. It encodes CASSPGEPTDTQYF.

CDR3: CASSGRVSGNTIYF. The CDR3 DNA is TGTGCCAGCAGTGGACGGGTTTCTGGAAACACCATATATTTT. The V call is TRBV2, the J call TRBJ1-3; D call uncertain. CDR1 and CDR2 (germline): SNHLY, FYNNEI. This CDR3 contains 14 residues. V dropped 4 bases and J dropped 1 base, with 8 bases sitting between them.

The chain carries TRBV18 and TRBJ2-7, with D unclear. CDR1 is KGHSH and CDR2 is LQKENI in the germline V gene. This CDR3 contains 14 residues. V lost 2 bases and J 3 bases, leaving 11 bases between the germline ends. The CDR3 spells CASSPTEGIYEQYF. The DNA for the CDR3 is TGTGCCAGCTCACCAACGGAAGGGATCTACGAGCAGTACTTC.

The chain carries TRBV4-3 and TRBJ2-6, with 8 nucleotides matching TRBD1. Trimming took 3 bases from V and 1 from J; bases not matched to a gene: 14. Per the germline V gene, CDR1 is LGHNA and CDR2 is YSLEER. The CDR3 sequence is 20 residues long. The CDR3, as DNA: TGCGCCAGCAGCCATACTGTTTTGGGGACAGGCCGATCTGGGGCCAACGTCCTGACTTTC. Protein: CASSHTVLGTGRSGANVLTF.

The gene calls are TRBV19 and TRBJ1-2; a possible D gene is TRBD1 (5 bases). V lost 5 bases and J 5 bases, leaving 18 bases between the germline ends. The CDR3 sequence is 15 residues long. In germline, CDR1 is LNHDA, CDR2 SQIVND (reference sequence). The CDR3 sequence is CASSPTLGPEYGYTF. The DNA of the CDR3 is TGTGCCAGTAGTCCTACCCTGGGGCCCGAATATGGCTACACCTTC.

This clone was observed once. The chain's CDR3 is CASRNWAGGSNEQFF. CDR3 bases: TGTGCCAGCAGGAATTGGGCGGGAGGGTCCAATGAGCAGTTCTTC. V gene TRBV2 combines with J gene TRBJ2-1; 9 bases agree with TRBD2. The V gene's germline CDR1 is SNHLY and CDR2 FYNNEI. Unmatched junction bases numbered 9, after V lost 6 bases and J lost 6 bases. The CDR3 covers 15 residues.